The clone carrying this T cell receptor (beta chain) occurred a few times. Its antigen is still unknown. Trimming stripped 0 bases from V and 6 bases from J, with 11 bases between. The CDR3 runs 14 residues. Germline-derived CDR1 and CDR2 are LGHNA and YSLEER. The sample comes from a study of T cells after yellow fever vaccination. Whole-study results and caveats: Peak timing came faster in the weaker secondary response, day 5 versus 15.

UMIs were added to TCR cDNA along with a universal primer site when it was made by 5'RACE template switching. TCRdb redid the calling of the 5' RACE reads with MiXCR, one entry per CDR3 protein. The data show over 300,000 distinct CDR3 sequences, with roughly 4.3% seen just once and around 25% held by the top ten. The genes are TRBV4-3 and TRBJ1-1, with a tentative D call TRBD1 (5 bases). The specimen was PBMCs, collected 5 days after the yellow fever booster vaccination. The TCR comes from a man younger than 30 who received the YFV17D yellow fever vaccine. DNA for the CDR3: TGCGCCAGCAGCCAAGAAGCAGGGACCCCTGAAGCTTTCTTT. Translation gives CASSQEAGTPEAFF.